Here is one T cell receptor (beta chain) with its context. The ends were cut back, 3 bases at V and 2 bases at J, with 8 bases in the middle. Germline lookup yields CDR1 SNHLY and CDR2 FYNNEI. The CDR3 has 14 residues. Original analysis: Estimated nucleated cell counts came from reference gene primer amplification. Profiled with immunoSEQ multiplex PCR; TCRdb holds only in-frame clones, not every one. D and trimming were read from the DNA, whereas the V and J calls and clone size are those reported in that table. In the table there are about 220,000 clones, about 80% of which are singletons. This record belongs to a study of blood T cell repertoires in COVID-19. Overall study: Whether acute or convalescent, the COVID-19 samples came from the United States, Italy and Spain.

The receptor comes from a woman aged 55-70 years with acute or convalescent COVID-19. The chain combines TRBV2 with TRBJ1-5; perhaps TRBD1 as D (6 bases). The sequencing input was peripheral blood. The CDR3: CASSDRGGNQPQHF. In DNA, the CDR3 is TGTGCCAGCAGTGACAGGGGAGGCAATCAGCCCCAGCATTTT. Full variable domain (missing parts from reference TRBV2 and TRBJ1-5): EPEVTQTPSHQVTQMGQEVILRCVPISNHLYFYWYRQILGQKVEFLVSFYNNEISEKSEIFDDQFSVERPDGSNFTLKIRSTKLEDSAMYFCASSDRGGNQPQHFGDGTRLSIL.